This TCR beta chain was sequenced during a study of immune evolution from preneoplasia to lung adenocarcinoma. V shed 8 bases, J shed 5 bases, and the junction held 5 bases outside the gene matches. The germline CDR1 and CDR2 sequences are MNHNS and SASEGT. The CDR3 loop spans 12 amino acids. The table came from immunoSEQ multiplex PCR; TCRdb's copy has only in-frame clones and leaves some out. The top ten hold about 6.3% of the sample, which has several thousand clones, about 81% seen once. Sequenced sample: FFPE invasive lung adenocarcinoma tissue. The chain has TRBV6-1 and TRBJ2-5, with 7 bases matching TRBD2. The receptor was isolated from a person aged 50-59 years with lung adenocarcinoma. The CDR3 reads CASFRGVETQYF. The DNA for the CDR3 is TGTGCCAGCTTCCGGGGGGTCGAGACCCAGTACTTC.